This T cell receptor (beta chain) was obtained from a study of beta chain features in type 1 diabetes. General study points: High TCR expression in some cells could lead to their over-representation in cDNA sequencing. Sampled from patients, naive, central memory and Treg TCRB repertoires appeared more similar than those sampled from healthy donors.

Regarding this clone: Its target is not known.

Sorting based on CD45RO/CCR7/CD25/CD127/CD95/CD27 separated CD4+ naive, central memory, regulatory and stem cell-like memory cells. Purities over 98% were achieved in all sorted populations. TCRB transcripts that were expressed got sequenced, as all of the isolated RNA had been reverse transcribed. Produced via immunoSEQ multiplex PCR; TCRdb's table is partial and in-frame only. The data contain 150,000 or so clones, around a tenth of them singletons. This CDR3 spans 14 amino acids. After removal of 3 bases from V and 4 bases from J, the junction contained 3 bases not matched to a gene. Germline V CDR1 and CDR2: SGHRS, YFSETQ.

The TCR originated in a man between 18 and 35 years old in good health. This chain joins TRBV5-1 and TRBJ1-3; 8 bases match TRBD1. The sequenced sample was central memory CD4+ T cells from blood. CDR3 region: CASSSTGVGNTIYF. CDR3 DNA: TGCGCCAGCAGCTCGACAGGGGTCGGAAACACCATATATTTT.